The following is a T cell receptor beta chain sequence with its context. This clone was detected a few times. What antigen it recognizes has not been identified. Gene labels and germline sequences for this entry follow the mouse. With the read ending 1 residue before the CDR3 end, the germline J gene is used to fill in that end. This sample is drawn from a study of tissue T cells after allogeneic stem cell transplantation (dated by TCRdb to 2021 to 2024). About the study as a whole: The study profiled TCR beta repertoires across many tissues from research autopsies of patients with and without GVHD, plus mouse models of GVHD. The human arm was conducted as a prospective observational study, and neither blinding nor randomization was performed.

Here is what the overall study found, with its caveats: Within patients, how anatomically similar tissues were was a major factor shaping TCR repertoire composition, regardless of disease or transplant status. The study did not establish which tissue TCRs were alloreactive or antigen-specific, and some clones may have been host cells that persisted. Sampling depth was acknowledged as a limitation, and the patient cohort was both small and clinically heterogeneous. In both patients and mice, T cells from blood and spleen covered only a limited part of the TCR repertoire found in tissues. Not many T cell clones showed up in more than one patient, yet clustering based on motifs uncovered repertoire signatures that were shared across patients in a tissue-specific way.

Unmatched junction bases come to 2, with V trimmed by 2 bases and J by 2 bases. CDR1 and CDR2, looked up from the germline V gene, are NSHNY and SYGAGN. Counted from cysteine to phenylalanine, this CDR3 has 15 amino acids. The DNA shown is the part of the CDR3 that was read: 42 bases, in frame from base 1. The sample's time point label is to be understood as: mouse harvest day 7 after allogeneic transplant. Mouse grafts combined 10^7 T-cell-depleted bone marrow cells with 10^6 splenic CD5+ T cells, given via tail vein injection. To model GVHD in mice, a major MHC-mismatch B6 (H2b) into BALB/c (H2d) model was used, and tissues were profiled at day 7 or 14. On day 7 or 14 post-transplant, mouse tissues and retro-orbital blood were harvested with separate sterile tools for each animal, and livers were flushed before harvest. Before genomic DNA isolation with the DNeasy Blood & Tissue Kit, mouse tissues were minced using razor blades in buffered saline.

To prepare the library, the immunoSEQ multiplex PCR assay was applied. Adaptive Biotechnologies performed the TCRbeta CDR3 sequencing at survey depth and reported CDR3 sequences, V/J genes, productive frequency and template counts. TCR beta CDR3 regions were amplified from genomic DNA rather than RNA. In the source study's methods: Jensen-Shannon divergence served to quantify pairwise repertoire overlap between tissues, with 0 meaning identical and 1 meaning complete divergence. Based on pairwise JSD values, tissues were grouped by single-linkage agglomerative hierarchical clustering, and the results were shown as dendrograms. All patient samples were analyzed with GLIPH2 using simulation_depth 1000, kmer_min_depth 3 and cdr3_length_cutoff 8, and only groups containing more than two unique CDR3s were kept. A standardized tissue-overlap score extrapolated Jaccard GLIPH-group overlap across patients to a standard repertoire size of 1000 clones. Linear mixed-effect models, with tissue as a fixed effect and individual as a random effect, were used to test how diversity related to clinical or experimental variables. Drawn from immuneACCESS, this table holds only the in-frame rearrangements with V and J called that TCRdb kept. Clones are partly lost; checked studies trace under half to an unresolved V gene and leave the rest unexplained. The DNA was the basis for D and trimming; V, J and clone size are from that table. For this sample the table gives roughly 6,600 clones, of which roughly half were detected only once. Less than 9% of the sample is in the top ten clones.

The sequenced sample was lymph node tissue. The rearranged segments are TRBV13-1 and TRBJ2-5; a stretch of 10 junction bases matches TRBD2. The TCR originated in a female BALB/c mouse given C57BL/6 T cells with graft-versus-host disease after an allogeneic hematopoietic cell transplant. CDR3 loop: CASSEPGGAQDTQYF. Partial CDR3 DNA: TGTGCCAGCAGTGAACCTGGGGGGGCCCAAGACACCCAGTAC.